Below are 32 T cell receptor beta chains sequenced from a single sample in a study of cytomegalovirus exposure and HLA in healthy donors. Vbeta (60) and Jbeta (13) primers were used in the PCR. TCRdb's table, derived via immunoSEQ multiplex PCR, lists solely in-frame clones and lacks some. The sample holds over 150,000 clones, roughly 80% seen once. The sample comprised PBMCs. These receptors were collected from a male donor in good health and CMV-seropositive.

V is TRBV30 and J is TRBJ2-5, with 9 bases lining up with TRBD2. Losses at the gene ends were 4 bases for V and 6 bases for J; bases not matched to a gene: 9. The CDR3 is 14 residues long. Looked up from germline, CDR1 is GTSNPN and CDR2 is SVGIG (reference sequence). This chain's CDR3 is CAWTPGTSFQTQYF. The CDR3, as DNA: TGTGCCTGGACCCCCGGGACTAGCTTTCAGACCCAGTACTTC.

This chain uses TRBV19 with TRBJ1-2, with D uncertain. V shed 5 bases and J shed 0 bases, with 13 bases lying between them. CDR1 and CDR2 (germline): LNHDA, SQIVND (reference sequence). The CDR3 contains 15 residues. The DNA for the CDR3 is TGTGCCAGTAGTGACAAAGACACCGCTAACTATGGCTACACCTTC. This translates into CASSDKDTANYGYTF.

This chain links TRBV7-8 with TRBJ1-2, with no clear D. Germline CDR1 and CDR2: SGHVS and FQNEAQ. Trimming stripped 9 bases from V and 8 bases from J, with 13 bases between. The CDR3 sequence is 11 residues long. DNA for the CDR3: TGTGCCAGTGGAGACCTGGCGGGCTACACCTTC. Protein product: CASGDLAGYTF.

In nucleotides, the CDR3 is TGCAGCGTTGAAGAAGAGGGGGCGCGGTGCTACACCTTC. As protein: CSVEEEGARCYTF. This chain joins TRBV29-1 and TRBJ1-2, with 7 bases identical to TRBD1. After removal of 0 bases from V and 9 bases from J, the junction contained 7 bases not matched to a gene. The CDR3 is made up of 13 amino acids. The germline CDR1 and CDR2 sequences are SQVTM and ANQGSEA.

The sample holds a few counts of this clone. The gene calls are TRBV27 and TRBJ2-7; D is perhaps TRBD1 (6 bases). Germline-derived CDR1 and CDR2 are MNHEY and SMNVEV (reference sequence). This CDR3 is 12 amino acids long. The V and J ends lost 3 bases and 10 bases respectively, with 13 bases between them. The CDR3 protein is CASSFGTDSQYF. The CDR3, as DNA: TGTGCCAGCAGTTTCGGGACGGACAGTCAGTACTTC.

The V gene is TRBV21-1, the J gene TRBJ1-2; the D call of TRBD1 is as the table states it, not checked on the DNA. TRBV21-1 is listed as a pseudogene. The CDR3 loop spans 15 amino acids. Here the CDR3 reads CASSLRWDSPDGYTF. The CDR3 DNA is TGTGCCAGCAGCCTCCGATGGGACAGTCCAGATGGCTACACCTTC.

This clone was seen more than once but under ten times. The chain couples TRBV11-2 to TRBJ2-1; D uncertain. Per germline, CDR1 SGHAT and CDR2 FQNNGV. The ends were cut back, 1 base at V and 7 bases at J, with 11 bases in the middle. The length of the CDR3 is 14 residues. CDR3 sequence (DNA): TGTGCCAGCAGCTTAGCTAACCCCCTAAATGAGCAGTTCTTC. Its protein product is CASSLANPLNEQFF.

The DNA of the CDR3 is TGTGCCAGTAGTGTCTTCAGGAACACTGAAGCTTTCTTT. Protein: CASSVFRNTEAFF. The chain employs TRBV19 and TRBJ1-1; D call uncertain. The germline CDR1 and CDR2 sequences are LNHDA and SQIVND (reference sequence). Deletions cut 5 bases from V and 1 base from J, with 8 bases between. This CDR3 has 13 amino acids.

The chain recombines TRBV11-2 with TRBJ2-3, with 13 nucleotides matching TRBD2. CDR3 length: 18 amino acids. Germline V CDR1 and CDR2: SGHAT, FQNNGV. Losses at the gene ends were 5 bases for V and 5 bases for J; bases not matched to a gene: 13. The CDR3 region is CASSRGTSGNPGGDTQYF. DNA of the CDR3: TGTGCCAGCAGCAGGGGGACTAGCGGGAATCCCGGGGGAGATACGCAGTATTTT.

To note about this clone: The junction does not match germline at one end; this may be a read error. The rearrangement joins TRBV5-1 to TRBJ2-6; a weak D match, TRBD2 (6 bases). The CDR3 is 15 residues long. Germline V gene data show CDR1 as SGHRS and CDR2 as YFSETQ. The CDR3 spells CASSPEGTGANGLTF. DNA of the CDR3: TGCGCCAGCAGCCCAGAAGGGACTGGGGCCAACGGCCTGACTTTC.

This clone was recorded once. The genes are TRBV10-1 and TRBJ1-1, with D maybe TRBD1 (6 bases). The CDR3 has 14 residues. CDR1 is WNHNN and CDR2 is SYGVQD in the germline V gene (reference sequence). Trimming cost V 5 bases and J 0 bases, with 10 bases left between them. The CDR3 region is CASSRDNMNTEAFF. CDR3 DNA sequence: TGCGCCAGCAGTAGGGACAATATGAACACTGAAGCTTTCTTT.

The rearrangement joins TRBV4-1 to TRBJ1-5; TRBD1 might be the D (5 bases). The CDR3 sequence is 14 residues long. Deletions cut 6 bases from V and 0 bases from J, with 9 bases between. Germline values: CDR1 MGHRA, CDR2 YSYEKL. The DNA for the CDR3 is TGCGCCAGCAGGGGGACTGGTAGCAATCAGCCCCAGCATTTT. Protein product: CASRGTGSNQPQHF.

The gene calls are TRBV18 and TRBJ1-2; no clear D. This CDR3 is 16 amino acids long. The germline V gene encodes CDR1 KGHSH and CDR2 LQKENI. The ends were cut back, 0 bases at V and 0 bases at J, with 11 bases in the middle. As DNA, the CDR3 is TGTGCCAGCTCACCACCATCAGCTACTACTAACTATGGCTACACCTTC. Translation: CASSPPSATTNYGYTF. The full variable domain, completed using reference TRBV18 and TRBJ1-2, is NAGVMQNPRHLVRRRGQEARLRCSPMKGHSHVYWYRQLPEEGLKFMVYLQKENIIDESGMPKERFSAEFPKEGPSILRIQQVVRGDSAAYFCASSPPSATTNYGYTFGSGTRLTVV.

The V and J genes are TRBV4-3 and TRBJ1-3; D not certain. The CDR3 totals 18 residues. The V and J ends lost 0 bases and 1 base respectively, with 16 bases between them. Germline CDR1 and CDR2: LGHNA and YSLEER. The DNA for the CDR3 is TGCGCCAGCAGCCAAGATTTAGTCGAGGGTTGGTCTGGAAACACCATATATTTT. This sequence encodes CASSQDLVEGWSGNTIYF.

The J gene is TRBJ2-3, the V gene TRBV7-2, with 9 positions matching TRBD2. J was trimmed by 4 bases and V by 5 bases; bases with no gene match: 10. The CDR3 runs to 16 residues. In germline, CDR1 is SGHTA, CDR2 FQGNSA. For the CDR3, the DNA is TGTGCCAGCAGCCCCCTTGCGGGAGGGCAGGCAGATACGCAGTATTTT. Protein product: CASSPLAGGQADTQYF. The variable domain in full, completed from reference TRBV7-2 and TRBJ2-3, reads GAGVSQSPSNKVTEKGKDVELRCDPISGHTALYWYRQSLGQGLEFLIYFQGNSAPDKSGLPSDRFSAERTGGSVSTLTIQRTQQEDSAVYLCASSPLAGGQADTQYFGPGTRLTVL.

This clone showed up just a few times. V usage is TRBV6-1 and J usage is TRBJ2-7; weak D call: TRBD1 (6 bases). V gave up 2 bases and J gave up 4 bases, with 12 bases separating them. Germline loops: CDR1 MNHNS, CDR2 SASEGT. This CDR3 has 14 amino acids. The chain's CDR3 is CASSETQGLYEQYF. The CDR3 DNA follows: TGTGCCAGCAGTGAAACCCAGGGGTTATACGAGCAGTACTTC.

The chain couples TRBV10-1 to TRBJ2-5, with 7 bases matching TRBD1. The J call may not be correct, given that the DNA end is closer to TRBJ2-7. In germline, CDR1 is WNHNN, CDR2 SYGVQD (reference sequence). CDR3 size: 14 residues. The CDR3 reads CASSELDRLYEQYF. CDR3 nucleotides: TGCGCCAGCAGTGAGTTGGACAGGCTCTACGAGCAGTACTTC.

The chain recombines TRBV27 with TRBJ1-2; TRBD1 agrees at 8 bases. Unmatched junction bases numbered 5, after V lost 5 bases and J lost 3 bases. Germline CDR1 MNHEY, CDR2 SMNVEV (reference sequence). The length of the CDR3 is 14 residues. The CDR3 spells CASSRDRLHYGYTF. CDR3 DNA sequence: TGTGCCAGCAGTAGGGACAGGCTTCACTATGGCTACACCTTC.

The chain links TRBV30 to TRBJ2-7, with D perhaps matching TRBD1 (5 bases). V lost 5 bases and J 2 bases, leaving 10 bases between the germline ends. The germline CDR1 and CDR2 sequences are GTSNPN and SVGIG (reference sequence). The CDR3 runs 12 residues. Here the CDR3 DNA reads TGTGCCTGGGGACAACAGACCTACGAGCAGTACTTC. This gives the protein CAWGQQTYEQYF.

The chain joins TRBV7-6 to TRBJ2-1; weak D call: TRBD2 (6 bases). The V gene lost 6 bases and the J gene lost 4 bases, with 19 bases spanning the gap. The germline CDR1 and CDR2 sequences are SGHVS and FNYEAQ. The CDR3 is 16 amino acids. The CDR3 DNA follows: TGTGCCAGCAGTTCTACGCGTCGGGACTTATACAATGAGCAGTTCTTC. It translates to CASSSTRRDLYNEQFF.

V gene TRBV5-4 combines with J gene TRBJ2-2, with 9 bases identical to TRBD2. The CDR3 is made up of 16 amino acids. Germline CDR1 is SGHNT and CDR2 is YYREEE (reference sequence). The V segment lost 0 bases and the J segment 6 bases; nucleotides outside the gene matches: 6. The CDR3: CASSLEAGGYSGELFF. In DNA form, the CDR3 reads TGTGCCAGCAGCTTGGAAGCGGGAGGTTATTCCGGGGAGCTGTTTTTT.

The chain links TRBV7-2 to TRBJ1-4, with a possible D match to TRBD1 (6 bases). Trimming left V 8 bases short and J 7 bases short, with 20 bases between. The CDR3 totals 15 residues. CDR1 is SGHTA, CDR2 FQGNSA, per germline. The CDR3 protein is CASGLGTQGSEKLFF. The DNA of the CDR3 is TGTGCCAGCGGTCTCGGAACACAGGGATCTGAAAAACTGTTTTTT. Full variable domain (missing parts from reference TRBV7-2 and TRBJ1-4): GAGVSQSPSNKVTEKGKDVELRCDPISGHTALYWYRQSLGQGLEFLIYFQGNSAPDKSGLPSDRFSAERTGGSVSTLTIQRTQQEDSAVYLCASGLGTQGSEKLFFGSGTQLSVL.

The chain recombines TRBV28 with TRBJ1-1, with TRBD1 identical over 8 bases. Germline CDR1 and CDR2: MDHEN and SYDVKM. With 7 bases clipped from V and 8 bases from J, the junction kept 9 bases outside the gene matches. This CDR3 has 13 amino acids. The CDR3 sequence: CASIGGTGIEAFF. The CDR3 bases are TGTGCCAGCATCGGAGGGACAGGTATAGAAGCTTTCTTT.

The chain has TRBV27 and TRBJ2-7; unclear D gene. The CDR3 is made up of 16 amino acids. V shed 0 bases and J shed 1 base, with 13 bases lying between them. Germline-derived CDR1 and CDR2 are MNHEY and SMNVEV (reference sequence). In nucleotides, the CDR3 is TGTGCCAGCAGTTTATCTCTCGGAGTGATATCCTACGAGCAGTACTTC. It is translated as CASSLSLGVISYEQYF.

The rearrangement uses TRBV4-3 and TRBJ2-1, with TRBD2 identical over 7 bases. The trim removed 2 bases at V and 8 bases at J, leaving 9 bases unmatched. The CDR3 runs to 15 residues. The germline CDR1 and CDR2 sequences are LGHNA and YSLEER. The CDR3, as DNA: TGCGCCAGCAGCCAACTGGCGGGAGTTCTAGATGAGCAGTTCTTC. Its protein is CASSQLAGVLDEQFF.

The V call is TRBV5-1, the J call TRBJ1-5; the D gene is possibly TRBD1 (6 bases). V lost 2 bases, J lost 1 base, and 13 bases lay in between. The CDR3 consists of 16 residues. Germline V gene sequence: CDR1 SGHRS, CDR2 YFSETQ. Written as DNA, the CDR3 is TGCGCCAGCAGCTTCCCTCTTGACAGGAGCAATCAGCCCCAGCATTTT. This sequence encodes CASSFPLDRSNQPQHF.

The CDR3 DNA sequence: TGTGCCAGCCCTTTCTCTTCCGGGAGTCACACCTACGAGCAGTACTTC. Translating it yields CASPFSSGSHTYEQYF. The V call is TRBV12-1, the J call TRBJ2-7; the table's D call, TRBD2, was not checked against the DNA. TRBV12-1 is described as a pseudogene. This CDR3 has 16 residues.

This clone was detected once. The chain carries TRBV7-2 and TRBJ2-7; 8 nucleotides line up with TRBD2. CDR3 length equals 16 residues. V was clipped by 6 bases and J by 4 bases; unmatched bases: 14. The germline CDR1 and CDR2 sequences are SGHTA and FQGNSA. The CDR3 region is CASSDIGGLDPYEQYF. The CDR3 DNA follows: TGTGCCAGCAGTGACATTGGGGGACTAGATCCGTACGAGCAGTACTTC.

The V and J genes are TRBV30 and TRBJ2-3; D is possibly TRBD2 (6 bases). The germline V gene has CDR1 GTSNPN and CDR2 SVGIG (reference sequence). The CDR3 is made up of 13 amino acids. Trimming pared 0 bases from V and 4 bases from J, leaving 8 bases between. In DNA, the CDR3 is TGTGCCTGGAGTGTAGGGAGGTCAGATACGCAGTATTTT. It translates to CAWSVGRSDTQYF.

This chain connects TRBV6-5 to TRBJ2-3, with D possibly being TRBD2 (6 bases). Germline CDR1 is MNHEY and CDR2 is SVGAGI. V lost 8 bases to trimming and J lost 4 bases, with 13 bases between them. The CDR3 runs to 13 residues. The CDR3 here is CASAEGQADTQYF. As DNA, the CDR3 is TGTGCCAGCGCGGAGGGCCAGGCAGATACGCAGTATTTT.

This chain uses TRBV7-2 with TRBJ1-1; unclear D gene. The CDR3 runs to 13 residues. Between the trimmed V and J ends, which lost 3 bases and 6 bases, there was a span of 11 bases. Germline-derived CDR1 and CDR2 are SGHTA and FQGNSA. The CDR3 spells CASSLEVRSEAFF. In DNA form, the CDR3 reads TGTGCCAGCAGCTTGGAGGTACGGTCTGAAGCTTTCTTT.

The chain recombines TRBV5-1 with TRBJ2-1; 11 bases are a match to TRBD2. The CDR3 loop spans 14 amino acids. CDR1 and CDR2 (germline): SGHRS, YFSETQ. The trim removed 4 bases at V and 5 bases at J, leaving 2 bases unmatched. Here the CDR3 reads CASSVGLADNEQFF. The DNA of the CDR3 is TGCGCCAGCAGCGTGGGACTAGCGGACAATGAGCAGTTCTTC.